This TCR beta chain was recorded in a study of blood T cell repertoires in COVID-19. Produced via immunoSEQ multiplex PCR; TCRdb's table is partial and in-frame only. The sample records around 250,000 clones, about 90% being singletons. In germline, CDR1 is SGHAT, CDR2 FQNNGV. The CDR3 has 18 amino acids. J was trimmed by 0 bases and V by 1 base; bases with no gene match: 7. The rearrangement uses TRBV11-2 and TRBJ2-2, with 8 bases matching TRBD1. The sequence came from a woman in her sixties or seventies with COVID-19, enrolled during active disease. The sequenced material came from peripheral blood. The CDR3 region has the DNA TGTGCCAGCAGCTTAGTCGGTAGGACAGGGCCGAACACCGGGGAGCTGTTTTTT. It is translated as CASSLVGRTGPNTGELFF.